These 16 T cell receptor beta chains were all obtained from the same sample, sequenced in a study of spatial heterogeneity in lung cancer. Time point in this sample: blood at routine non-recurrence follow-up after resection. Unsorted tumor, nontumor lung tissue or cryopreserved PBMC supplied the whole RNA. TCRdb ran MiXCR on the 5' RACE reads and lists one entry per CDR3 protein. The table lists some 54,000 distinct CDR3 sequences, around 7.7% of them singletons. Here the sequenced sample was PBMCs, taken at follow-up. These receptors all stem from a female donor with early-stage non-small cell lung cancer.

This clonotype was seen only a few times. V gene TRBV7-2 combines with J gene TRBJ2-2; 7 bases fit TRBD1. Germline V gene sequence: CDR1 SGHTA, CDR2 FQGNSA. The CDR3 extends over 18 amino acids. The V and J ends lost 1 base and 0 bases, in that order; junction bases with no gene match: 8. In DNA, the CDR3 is TGTGCCAGCAGCTTAGTCCCCCAAGGGACAGCGAACACCGGGGAGCTGTTTTTT. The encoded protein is CASSLVPQGTANTGELFF.

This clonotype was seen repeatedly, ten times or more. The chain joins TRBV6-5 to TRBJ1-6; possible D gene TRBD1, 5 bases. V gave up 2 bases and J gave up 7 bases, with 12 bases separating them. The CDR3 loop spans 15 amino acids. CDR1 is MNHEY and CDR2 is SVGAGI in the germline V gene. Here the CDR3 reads CASSYGDRENSPLHF. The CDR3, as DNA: TGTGCCAGCAGTTACGGAGACAGAGAGAATTCACCCCTCCACTTT.

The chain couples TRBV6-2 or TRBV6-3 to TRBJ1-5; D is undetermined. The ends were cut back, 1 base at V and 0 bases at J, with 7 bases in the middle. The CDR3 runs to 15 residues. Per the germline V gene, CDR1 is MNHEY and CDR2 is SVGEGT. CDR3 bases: TGTGCCAGCAGTTACTGGCAGGTTAGCAATCAGCCCCAGCATTTT. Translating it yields CASSYWQVSNQPQHF.

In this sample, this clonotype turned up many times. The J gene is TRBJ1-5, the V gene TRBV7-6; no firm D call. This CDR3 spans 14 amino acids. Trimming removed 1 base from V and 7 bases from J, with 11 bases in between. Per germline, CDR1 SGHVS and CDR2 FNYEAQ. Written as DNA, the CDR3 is TGTGCCAGCAGCTTAGAGTTGGGGAGGCAGCCCCAGCATTTT. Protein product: CASSLELGRQPQHF.

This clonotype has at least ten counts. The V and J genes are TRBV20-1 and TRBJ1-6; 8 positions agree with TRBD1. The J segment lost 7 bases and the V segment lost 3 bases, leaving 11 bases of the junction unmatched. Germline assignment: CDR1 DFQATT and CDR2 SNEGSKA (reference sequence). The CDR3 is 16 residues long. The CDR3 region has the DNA TGCAGTGCTAGGTCAGGGGGCTTGGTAGGAAATTCACCCCTCCACTTT. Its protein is CSARSGGLVGNSPLHF.

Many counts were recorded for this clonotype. The CDR3 loop reads CSASGGGDTQYF. Written as DNA, the CDR3 is TGCAGTGCTAGCGGGGGGGGTGATACGCAGTATTTT. V usage is TRBV20-1 and J usage is TRBJ2-3, with 8 bases aligning to TRBD2. CDR1 and CDR2 (germline): DFQATT, SNEGSKA (reference sequence). V shed 3 bases and J 6 bases; nucleotides not matched to a gene: 2. The CDR3 runs to 12 residues.

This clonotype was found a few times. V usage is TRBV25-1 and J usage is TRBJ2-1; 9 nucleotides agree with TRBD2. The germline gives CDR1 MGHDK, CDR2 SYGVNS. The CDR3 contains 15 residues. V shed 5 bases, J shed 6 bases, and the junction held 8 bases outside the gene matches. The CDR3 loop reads CASSPPGLAANEQFF. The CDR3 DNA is TGTGCCAGCAGTCCACCGGGACTAGCCGCCAATGAGCAGTTCTTC.

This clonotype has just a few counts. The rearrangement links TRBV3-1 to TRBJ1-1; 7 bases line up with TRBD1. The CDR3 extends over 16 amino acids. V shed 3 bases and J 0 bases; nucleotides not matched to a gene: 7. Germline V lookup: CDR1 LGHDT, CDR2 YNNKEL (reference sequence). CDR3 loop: CASSQIPGGMNTEAFF. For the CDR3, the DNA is TGTGCCAGCAGCCAGATCCCAGGGGGTATGAACACTGAAGCTTTCTTT.

CDR3 sequence: CASSQDLGQTNTGELFF. The CDR3 DNA follows: TGCGCCAGCAGCCAAGATCTCGGACAGACAAACACCGGGGAGCTGTTTTTT. The chain joins TRBV4-3 to TRBJ2-2; maybe TRBD1 (6 bases). The CDR3 covers 17 residues. The ends were cut back, 0 bases at V and 2 bases at J, with 13 bases in the middle. Germline CDR1 is LGHNA and CDR2 is YSLEER.

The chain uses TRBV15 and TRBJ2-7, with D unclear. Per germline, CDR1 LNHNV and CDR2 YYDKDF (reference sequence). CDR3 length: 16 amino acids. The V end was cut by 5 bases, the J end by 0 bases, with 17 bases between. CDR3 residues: CATSSKYGGSSYEQYF. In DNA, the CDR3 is TGTGCCACCAGCTCCAAATACGGCGGCAGCTCCTACGAGCAGTACTTC.

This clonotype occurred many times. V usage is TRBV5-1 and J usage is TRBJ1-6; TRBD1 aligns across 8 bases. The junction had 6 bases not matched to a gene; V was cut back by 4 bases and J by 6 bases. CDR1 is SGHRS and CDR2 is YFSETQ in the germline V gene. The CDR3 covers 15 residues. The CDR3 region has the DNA TGCGCCAGCAGCCCGGGACAGGAGCGTAATTCACCCCTCCACTTT. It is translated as CASSPGQERNSPLHF.

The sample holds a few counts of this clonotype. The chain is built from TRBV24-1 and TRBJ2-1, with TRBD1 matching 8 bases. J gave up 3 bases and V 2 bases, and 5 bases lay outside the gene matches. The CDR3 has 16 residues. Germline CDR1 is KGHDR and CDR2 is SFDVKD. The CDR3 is CATSDSGGKDYNEQFF. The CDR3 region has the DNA TGTGCCACCAGTGATTCAGGGGGCAAGGACTACAATGAGCAGTTCTTC.

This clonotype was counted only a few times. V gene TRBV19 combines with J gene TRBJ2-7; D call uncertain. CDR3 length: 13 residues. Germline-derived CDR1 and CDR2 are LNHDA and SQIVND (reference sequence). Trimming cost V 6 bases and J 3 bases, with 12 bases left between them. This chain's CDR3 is CASSQAANYEQYF. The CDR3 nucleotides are TGTGCCAGTAGCCAGGCGGCCAACTACGAGCAGTACTTC. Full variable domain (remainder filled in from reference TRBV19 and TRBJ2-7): DGGITQSPKYLFRKEGQNVTLSCEQNLNHDAMYWYRQDPGQGLRLIYYSQIVNDFQKGDIAEGYSVSREKKESFPLTVTSAQKNPTAFYLCASSQAANYEQYFGPGTRLTVT.

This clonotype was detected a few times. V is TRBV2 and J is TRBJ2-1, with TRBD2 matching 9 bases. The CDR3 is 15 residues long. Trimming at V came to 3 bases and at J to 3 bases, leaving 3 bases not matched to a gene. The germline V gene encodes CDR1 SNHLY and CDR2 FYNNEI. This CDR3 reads CASSDQRGDYNEQFF. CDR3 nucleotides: TGTGCCAGCAGTGACCAGCGGGGGGACTACAATGAGCAGTTCTTC.

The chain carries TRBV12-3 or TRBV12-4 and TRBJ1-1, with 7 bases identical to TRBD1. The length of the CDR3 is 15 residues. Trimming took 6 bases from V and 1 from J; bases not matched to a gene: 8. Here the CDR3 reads CASSQNRGGNTEAFF. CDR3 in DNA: TGTGCCAGCAGCCAAAACAGGGGAGGGAACACTGAAGCTTTCTTT.

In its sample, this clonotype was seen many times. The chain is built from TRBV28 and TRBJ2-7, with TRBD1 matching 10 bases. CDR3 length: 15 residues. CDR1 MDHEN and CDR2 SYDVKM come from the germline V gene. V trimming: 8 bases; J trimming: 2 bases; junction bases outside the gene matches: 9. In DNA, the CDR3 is TGTGCCAGCTCCCGGACAGGGGGTTCCCCCTACGAGCAGTACTTC. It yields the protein CASSRTGGSPYEQYF.